This T cell receptor (beta chain) was identified in a study of Ad26.COV2.S vaccination and SARS-CoV-2 variants. Repertoires were generated with immunoSEQ multiplex PCR, while TCRdb's copy carries only in-frame clones and drops some. This repertoire shows about 220,000 clones, 88% found once; its top ten account for roughly 10%. Treatment defined: 19 received Ad26.COV2.S at low or high dose, single or two shots; about 5 received placebo; per-sample allocation not given. Samples came from day 63 after the first vaccine or placebo injection. Germline V gene data show CDR1 as SGHTA and CDR2 as FQGNSA. This CDR3 spans 15 amino acids. The V segment lost 2 bases and the J segment 2 bases; nucleotides outside the gene matches: 6.

This receptor was taken from a person aged 18-65 years who received the Ad26.COV2.S COVID-19 vaccine or a placebo. The chain has TRBV7-2 and TRBJ2-7; 7 nucleotides align to TRBD1. The sequenced sample was peripheral blood, obtained in a trial of Ad26.COV2.S vaccine versus placebo. The CDR3 spells CASSLRWQGAYEQYF. CDR3 DNA: TGTGCCAGCAGCTTAAGGTGGCAGGGGGCCTACGAGCAGTACTTC.